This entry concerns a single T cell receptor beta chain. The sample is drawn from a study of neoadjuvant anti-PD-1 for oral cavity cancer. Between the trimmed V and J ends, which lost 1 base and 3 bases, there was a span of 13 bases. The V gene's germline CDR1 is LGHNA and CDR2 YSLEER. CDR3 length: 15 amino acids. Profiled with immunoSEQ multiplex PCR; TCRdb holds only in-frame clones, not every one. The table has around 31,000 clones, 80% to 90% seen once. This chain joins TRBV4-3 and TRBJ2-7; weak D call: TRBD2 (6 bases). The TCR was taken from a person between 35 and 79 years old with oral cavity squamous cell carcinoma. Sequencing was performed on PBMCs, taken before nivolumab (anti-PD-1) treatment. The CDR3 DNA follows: TGCGCCAGCAGCCAAGTAAACGGGGGAGGCTACGAGCAGTACTTC. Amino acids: CASSQVNGGGYEQYF.